Listed below are T cell receptor beta chains from one sample, sequenced in a study of blood T cell repertoires in COVID-19. Only in-frame clones appear in the TCRdb table, and some are missing; sequencing was by immunoSEQ multiplex PCR. The sample has fewer than 350,000 clones, around nine tenths seen once. The source material was peripheral blood. The receptors originated from a man aged 40-49 years with active or convalescent COVID-19. The CDR3 runs from the conserved cysteine through the conserved F or W. A D gene is named only where the DNA matches it firmly. Not every row has a clone size; where given, it reads once, few, many or a size class.

abundance | j_gene | v_gene | d_gene | len | CDR3aa | CDR3nt
few | TRBJ2-2 | TRBV6-5 | TRBD1 | 15 | CASSWTGSNTGELFF | TGTGCCAGCAGCTGGACAGGGTCAAACACCGGGGAGCTGTTTTTT
- | TRBJ2-1 | TRBV24-1 | - | 15 | CATSEPNQGRNEQFF | TGTGCCACCAGTGAACCTAACCAGGGCCGAAATGAGCAGTTCTTC
- | TRBJ2-1 | TRBV6-5 | TRBD2 | 16 | CASSYSGAGGNNEQFF | TGTGCCAGCAGTTACTCCGGGGCGGGGGGCAACAATGAGCAGTTCTTC
- | TRBJ1-3 | TRBV5-5 | - | 15 | CASSWEPSSGNTIYF | TGTGCCAGCAGCTGGGAGCCGAGCTCTGGAAACACCATATATTTT
few | TRBJ2-3 | TRBV5-4 | TRBD2 | 15 | CASSFLLAGGDTQYF | TGTGCCAGCAGCTTCCTACTAGCGGGAGGAGATACGCAGTATTTT
- | TRBJ2-7 | TRBV18 | - | 14 | CASSPNSDNHEQYF | TGTGCCAGCTCACCCAACTCTGACAATCACGAGCAGTACTTC
- | TRBJ2-7 | TRBV25-1 | - | 14 | CASSRQQGSYEQYF | TGTGCCAGCAGTCGTCAACAGGGATCTTACGAGCAGTACTTC
- | TRBJ1-2 | TRBV12-5 | - | 12 | CASGVQGYGYTF | TGTGCTAGTGGTGTACAGGGATATGGCTACACCTTC
- | TRBJ2-2 | TRBV3-1/TRBV3-2 | - | 18 | CASSLNAWTNTNTGELFF | TGTGCCAGCAGCCTCAACGCTTGGACAAACACTAACACCGGGGAGCTGTTTTTT
- | TRBJ1-2 | TRBV11-3 | - | 13 | CASSAGTAGGYTF | TGTGCCAGCAGCGCCGGGACCGCGGGAGGCTACACCTTC
- | TRBJ1-2 | TRBV5-1 | TRBD1 | 16 | CASRQNTGGANYGYTF | TGCGCCAGCAGGCAGAACACAGGGGGAGCTAACTATGGCTACACCTTC
- | TRBJ2-3 | TRBV7-3 | TRBD1 | 16 | CASSSPTGSSTDTQYF | TGTGCCAGCAGCTCCCCGACAGGGTCTAGCACAGATACGCAGTATTTT
- | TRBJ1-2 | TRBV18 | TRBD1 | 14 | CASSPGQDRYGYTF | TGTGCCAGCTCTCCGGGACAGGACCGCTATGGCTACACCTTC
- | TRBJ1-3 | TRBV4-1 | TRBD1 | 15 | CASSLTLTGRNTIYF | TGCGCCAGCAGCTTAACTTTGACAGGGAGAAACACCATATATTTT
- | TRBJ2-2 | TRBV29-1 | TRBD1 | 14 | CSVDGTGDTGELFF | TGCAGCGTGGACGGGACAGGGGACACCGGGGAGCTGTTTTTT
once | TRBJ2-4 | TRBV7-3 | - | 19 | CASSPSQQGPKLRENIQYF | TGTGCCAGCAGCCCCTCGCAACAGGGTCCCAAGCTGAGAGAAAACATTCAGTACTTC
- | TRBJ2-3 | TRBV24-1 | TRBD1 | 18 | CATSDFGTQGAVGDTQYF | TGTGCCACCAGTGATTTTGGGACGCAGGGGGCAGTAGGAGATACGCAGTATTTT
once | TRBJ2-2 | TRBV6-1 | TRBD1 | 16 | CASSEIGTGAPGELFF | TGTGCCAGCAGTGAAATCGGGACAGGGGCCCCCGGGGAGCTGTTTTTT
- | TRBJ1-1 | TRBV9 | - | 16 | CASSVGGTTWGTEAFF | TGTGCCAGCAGCGTAGGCGGGACGACCTGGGGCACTGAAGCTTTCTTT
- | TRBJ2-1 | TRBV11-2 | TRBD1 | 18 | CASSLRQGVISSYNEQFF | TGTGCCAGCAGCTTGCGACAGGGGGTAATTTCGTCCTACAATGAGCAGTTCTTC
- | TRBJ2-3 | TRBV24-1 | - | 15 | CATSGAGDYTDTQYF | TGTGCCACCAGTGGCGCAGGGGACTACACAGATACGCAGTATTTT
- | TRBJ1-3 | TRBV28 | TRBD1 | 14 | CASSSQGAGNTIYF | TGTGCCAGCAGTTCACAGGGGGCAGGAAACACCATATATTTT
- | TRBJ1-2 | TRBV4-1 | TRBD1 | 15 | CASSPGTGSSYGYTF | TGCGCCAGCAGCCCTGGGACAGGCTCTAGCTATGGCTACACCTTC
- | TRBJ2-7 | TRBV19 | TRBD1 | 16 | CASGPTQAGGSYEQYF | TGTGCCAGTGGCCCAACGCAAGCAGGGGGCTCGTACGAGCAGTACTTC
- | TRBJ2-7 | TRBV5-4 | - | 11 | CASSLNTEQYF | TGTGCCAGCAGCTTGAATACTGAGCAGTACTTC
- | TRBJ1-1 | TRBV12-3/TRBV12-4 | - | 12 | CASSLSPTEAFF | TGTGCCAGCAGTTTAAGCCCCACTGAAGCTTTCTTT
- | TRBJ2-1 | TRBV3-1/TRBV3-2 | TRBD2 | 16 | CASSQAPPLAGGEQFF | TGTGCCAGCAGCCAAGCCCCTCCACTAGCGGGGGGTGAGCAGTTCTTC
- | TRBJ1-2 | TRBV5-1 | TRBD1 | 16 | CASSPRTGSLAEGYTF | TGCGCCAGCAGCCCTAGGACAGGGTCCCTCGCGGAAGGCTACACCTTC
- | TRBJ2-2 | TRBV28 | TRBD1 | 16 | CASSYGTGTVTGELFF | TGTGCCAGCAGTTACGGGACAGGGACGGTCACCGGGGAGCTGTTTTTT
- | TRBJ1-2 | TRBV7-9 | TRBD1 | 17 | CASSTRPGQGPQDGYTF | TGTGCCAGCAGCACCCGACCGGGACAGGGTCCCCAGGATGGCTACACCTTC
- | TRBJ1-1 | TRBV28 | - | 13 | CASSYPLNTEAFF | TGTGCCAGCAGTTATCCTCTGAACACTGAAGCTTTCTTT
- | TRBJ1-6 | TRBV5-4 | TRBD1 | 15 | CASSRTGGAGSPLHF | TGTGCCAGCAGCCGGACAGGGGGCGCGGGTTCACCCCTCCACTTT
- | TRBJ2-1 | TRBV19 | TRBD1 | 15 | CASRDTGTGKNEQFF | TGTGCCAGTAGGGACACCGGGACAGGGAAAAATGAGCAGTTCTTC
- | TRBJ2-7 | TRBV5-4 | - | 13 | CASSLGLLYEQYF | TGTGCCAGCAGCTTGGGGCTCCTCTACGAGCAGTACTTC
- | TRBJ2-3 | TRBV4-1 | - | 15 | CASSQFGQSTDTQYF | TGCGCCAGCAGTCAATTCGGACAGAGCACAGATACGCAGTATTTT
few | TRBJ2-1 | TRBV6-5 | - | 12 | CASSYSRGEQFF | TGTGCCAGCAGTTACTCGAGGGGGGAGCAGTTCTTC
- | TRBJ2-3 | TRBV3-1/TRBV3-2 | TRBD1 | 13 | CASRQGITDTQYF | TGTGCCAGCCGACAGGGTATCACAGATACGCAGTATTTT
- | TRBJ2-7 | TRBV2 | - | 12 | CASSEALFEQYF | TGTGCCAGCAGTGAAGCCCTCTTCGAGCAGTACTTC
- | TRBJ1-5 | TRBV21-1 | - | 15 | CASSEDTFSNQPQHF | TGTGCCAGCAGCGAGGACACTTTTAGCAATCAGCCCCAGCATTTT
- | TRBJ1-5 | TRBV19 | - | 12 | CASRDLNQPQHF | TGTGCCAGTAGGGACTTGAATCAGCCCCAGCATTTT
- | TRBJ2-1 | TRBV30 | - | 13 | CAWVPPGTNEQFF | TGTGCCTGGGTCCCTCCGGGAACCAATGAGCAGTTCTTC
- | TRBJ1-1 | TRBV9 | - | 15 | CASSVVGKMDTEAFF | TGTGCCAGCAGCGTAGTGGGCAAGATGGACACTGAAGCTTTCTTT
- | TRBJ1-5 | TRBV2 | TRBD1 | 15 | CASRTGSAGNQPQHF | TGTGCCAGCAGGACAGGGTCAGCCGGCAATCAGCCCCAGCATTTT
- | TRBJ2-3 | TRBV11-3 | TRBD2 | 13 | CASSLGGGSTQYF | TGTGCCAGCAGCCTCGGCGGGGGTAGTACGCAGTATTTT
once | TRBJ2-7 | TRBV5-1 | - | 15 | CASSLAGRGSYEQYF | TGCGCCAGCAGCTTGGCCGGCAGAGGAAGCTACGAGCAGTACTTC